This T cell receptor beta chain is drawn from a study of blood T cell repertoires in COVID-19. Across the whole study: Whether acute or convalescent, the COVID-19 samples came from the United States, Italy and Spain. T cells, B-cell-depleted T cells, or PBMCs supplied cDNA or gDNA.

Per the germline V gene, CDR1 is DFQATT and CDR2 is SNEGSKA (reference sequence). The CDR3 runs 15 residues. Trimming stripped 3 bases from V and 4 bases from J, with 16 bases between. Original analysis: Reference gene primers were amplified, and this amplification served to estimate nucleated cell counts. The data were produced by immunoSEQ multiplex PCR, yet TCRdb's version contains in-frame clones alone and is incomplete. The DNA was the basis for D and trimming; V, J and clone size are from that table. This table has around 290,000 clones, roughly 86% appearing once. This clone was detected only once. Participants were aged about 18 to 100 years from approximately 24 US areas.

Material: PBMCs or T cells enriched from blood (not recorded which). This sequence was found in a woman between 18 and 29 years old who had recovered from COVID-19. V is TRBV20-1 and J is TRBJ1-3; the D is unclear. CDR3 region: CSASAVPLGGNTIYF. CDR3 nucleotides: TGCAGTGCTAGTGCGGTACCGCTCGGGGGAAACACCATATATTTT.